This T cell receptor (beta chain) was captured in a study of T cell repertoires in cytomegalovirus infection. MiXCR was run by TCRdb on the reads, yielding one entry per CDR3 protein. The sample has 90,000 to 120,000 distinct CDR3 sequences, under 50% seen once. The length of the CDR3 is 17 residues. Per the germline V gene, CDR1 is SGHNT and CDR2 is YYREEE (reference sequence). V was pared by 1 base and J by 1 base, with 7 bases of the junction left unmatched. With regard to this clonotype: What it binds is unknown.

Study results and caveats: It was HLA-C-restricted CMV-specific TCR beta clonotypes that dominated the response ex vivo.

The V call is TRBV5-4, the J call TRBJ2-1; 8 bases align to TRBD2. Sample: CD8+ T cells from cultured PBMCs, taken from culture after CMV antigen stimulation. The receptor was isolated from a human donor in good health (CMV status not recorded). Some clones in this sample may be carry-over from other donors' samples. The CDR3 coding sequence is TGTGCCAGCAGCTTGCAGACGGGGGGGTTATCCTACAATGAGCAGTTCTTC. It encodes CASSLQTGGLSYNEQFF.